The 7 T cell receptor beta chains given below trace back to one sample, sequenced in a study of PD-L1 blockade in urothelial cancer. Sequenced by immunoSEQ multiplex PCR; TCRdb stores in-frame clones only, minus some. The sample lists about 45,000 clones; approximately 90% were seen once. The source material was PBMCs, sampled around atezolizumab (anti-PD-L1) treatment. The receptors stem from a woman aged 60 to 75 with urothelial cancer.

The V gene is TRBV15, the J gene TRBJ2-7, with 8 bases fitting TRBD2. The length of the CDR3 is 16 residues. V shed 0 bases, J shed 2 bases, and the junction held 6 bases outside the gene matches. Per the germline V gene, CDR1 is LNHNV and CDR2 is YYDKDF (reference sequence). The CDR3 DNA reads as TGTGCCACCAGCAGAGATCGGACTAGCTCACCCTACGAGCAGTACTTC. Protein: CATSRDRTSSPYEQYF. Looking up the rest from reference TRBV15 and TRBJ2-7 gives the full variable domain: DAMVIQNPRYQVTQFGKPVTLSCSQTLNHNVMYWYQQKSSQAPKLLFHYYDKDFNNEADTPDNFQSRRPNTSFCFLDIRSPGLGDTAMYLCATSRDRTSSPYEQYFGPGTRLTVT.

CDR3 DNA sequence: TGTGCCAGTAGTTTGTCAGGGGCCAGCACCGGGGAGCTGTTTTTT. Translating it yields CASSLSGASTGELFF. V and J are TRBV19 and TRBJ2-2; the D gene is possibly TRBD1 (6 bases). The V gene's germline CDR1 is LNHDA and CDR2 SQIVND (reference sequence). The length of the CDR3 is 15 residues. V dropped 5 bases and J dropped 4 bases, with 14 bases sitting between them.

The chain carries TRBV7-9 and TRBJ2-2; D not certain. The CDR3 extends over 14 amino acids. Trimming took 0 bases from V and 6 from J, leaving 8 bases between them. CDR1 is SEHNR and CDR2 is FQNEAQ in the germline V gene (reference sequence). Written as DNA, the CDR3 is TGTGCCAGCAGCTTAGCGCTGGGCCCCGGGGAGCTGTTTTTT. Protein: CASSLALGPGELFF. The complete variable domain, with remaining parts taken from reference TRBV7-9 and TRBJ2-2, reads DTGVSQNPRHKITKRGQNVTFRCDPISEHNRLYWYRQTLGQGPEFLTYFQNEAQLEKSRLLSDRFSAERPKGSFSTLEIQRTEQGDSAMYLCASSLALGPGELFFGEGSRLTVL.

In DNA form, the CDR3 reads TGTGCCAGCAGATTGAGACAAGAAAACATTCAGTACTTC. The encoded protein is CASRLRQENIQYF. The genes are TRBV6-5 and TRBJ2-4; D is undetermined. CDR1 is MNHEY and CDR2 is SVGAGI in the germline V gene. V lost 6 bases to trimming and J lost 5 bases, with 11 bases between them. This CDR3 has 13 residues.

This clone was detected a few times. The CDR3 loop is CASSSTVYGYTF. In DNA form, the CDR3 reads TGTGCCAGCAGTTCGACAGTCTATGGCTACACCTTC. This chain connects TRBV28 to TRBJ1-2; a possible D gene is TRBD1 (5 bases). Trimming pared 4 bases from V and 4 bases from J, leaving 7 bases between. Germline CDR1 and CDR2: MDHEN and SYDVKM. The CDR3 consists of 12 residues.

A single count supports this clone. The chain recombines TRBV7-9 with TRBJ1-1; no definite D call. The CDR3 sequence is 14 residues long. In germline, CDR1 is SEHNR, CDR2 FQNEAQ (reference sequence). The V end lost 5 bases, the J end lost 1 base, and 11 bases lay between the germline ends. The DNA for the CDR3 is TGTGCCAGCAGCCTAAACCACAGGAACACTGAAGCTTTCTTT. Translation: CASSLNHRNTEAFF.

This chain joins TRBV28 and TRBJ1-2, with D unresolved. The germline V gene encodes CDR1 MDHEN and CDR2 SYDVKM. The CDR3 has 14 amino acids. The germline V and J ends were trimmed by 7 bases and 2 bases, with 14 bases remaining between them. The CDR3 coding sequence is TGTGCCAGCACCCGACACGACCCAAACTATGGCTACACCTTC. It codes for CASTRHDPNYGYTF.